This TCR beta chain was captured in a study of prognosis after radiotherapy for stage I lung cancer (dated by TCRdb to about 2021). For context, the study as a whole: Over 15 stage I NSCLC patients were enrolled in Nanjing, China, between 2018 and January 2019. Patients with newly diagnosed primary stage I lung tumors numbered over 13, with roughly five others having oligometastatic NSCLC after surgical resection of the primary tumor. All patients were regarded as medically inoperable, because of comorbidities in 12 patients and refusal of surgery in 6 to 8 patients. Ages in the cohort of more than 10 men and over 5 women ranged from about 50 to 84 years, with a median of 74. On tumor histology, more than ten patients had adenocarcinoma and more than five had squamous cell carcinoma. Image-guided IMRT or VMAT was used to deliver SBRT in 3 to 5 fractions at a biologically effective dose of at least 100 Gy. Concurrent therapy was not administered to any patient alongside SBRT. Four of the 19 patients developed distant metastases after SBRT, at a median of roughly 7 months; the other 15 showed no significant progression. This study profiled peripheral blood TCR beta repertoires from stage I NSCLC patients before and after stereotactic body radiotherapy and linked the repertoires to distant failure. For each of the 20 or so patients, one blood sample was taken before SBRT and one after, so the study sequenced about 38 samples in total. Overall study results and their limits: Differences in TRBV and TRBJ usage frequencies by metastasis status were reportedly observed in two V genes at baseline and in nine V and two J genes after SBRT. A decrease in unique TCR clone counts was observed after SBRT (median around 9,800 before versus about 7,200 after; Wilcoxon paired P=0.011). The study was limited by its small cohort and short follow-up, and the findings require independent validation. Whether the expanded TCR clones were tumor-specific was not determined. Post-SBRT Shannon entropy and its change from baseline were lower in patients who developed distant metastases; baseline Shannon entropy was not associated with metastases. No adjustment for multiple comparisons was applied to any of the reported P values.

This clonotype was recorded at least ten times. No antigen is known for it. The sample holds no much larger clone one base away, and base qualities are not on file. No patient had a history of other malignancies or prior chemotherapy or radiotherapy, and all had node-negative disease on CT and PET/CT. Around 5.5 milliliters of peripheral venous blood were drawn into EDTA tubes at each of two time points. PBMCs were isolated by Ficoll-Paque Plus density-gradient centrifugation. Right after collection, samples were kept at -80 degrees C until analysis. Reading from cysteine to phenylalanine, the CDR3 counts 13 amino acids. Here the CDR3 DNA is all that survives: 39 bases in frame from base 1. CDR1 DFQATT and CDR2 SNEGSKA are derived from the germline V gene (reference sequence). The junction shows trimming of 2 bases on V and 1 base on J, plus 8 bases between the germline ends. Two rounds of multiplex PCR were performed to amplify the TCR beta CDR3 region from genomic DNA. In the first round of PCR, primers specific to each TRBV and TRBJ gene were used, and the primer sequences are filed in Chinese patent CN105087789A. Universal primers were used in the second round of PCR. The Roche High Pure PCR Template Preparation Kit was used to extract genomic DNA from frozen PBMCs. Paired-end sequencing with 151 bp reads was performed on the libraries using an Illumina HiSeq 3000. The paper's processing steps were these. CutAdapt was used to discard raw reads that did not contain the multiplex PCR primer sequences. PEAR was used to merge high-quality paired reads into contigs. By aligning each contig to reference sequences, MiXCR assigned the TRB V, D and J gene segments to that contig. CDR3 sequences were clustered by base quality and sequence similarity to remove sequencing errors. Diversity was calculated as Shannon entropy divided by the natural log of the number of productive TCR sequences. One minus Shannon entropy divided by the natural log of the number of unique clonotypes was used as the definition of clonality. The Youden index of ROC curves was used to select progression-free survival cut-offs for repertoire metrics, and analyses were performed in R 3.5.3. In-frame beta chains were kept once TCRdb had trimmed the public reads at Q25 with fastp and called clones with MiXCR. Entries are consolidated by CDR3 protein sequence, retaining the most common genes and DNA. In this record, the V and J calls reflect TCRdb's handling and not the investigators' own analysis. The sample table lists 15,000 to 20,000 distinct CDR3 sequences, 25% to 35% of them with a count of one. The ten largest clones take up 31% of the sample.

The sequenced sample was PBMCs, obtained before or after stereotactic body radiation therapy (not recorded which). The sequence was collected from a donor at least 50 years old with non-small cell lung cancer. The V and J segments used are TRBV20-1 and TRBJ2-5; the D gene lacks a confident call. The nucleotide sequence reads as follows: TGCAGTGCTAGAATGGTAGTCCAAGAGACCCAGTACTTC. Its amino acids are CSARMVVQETQYF.